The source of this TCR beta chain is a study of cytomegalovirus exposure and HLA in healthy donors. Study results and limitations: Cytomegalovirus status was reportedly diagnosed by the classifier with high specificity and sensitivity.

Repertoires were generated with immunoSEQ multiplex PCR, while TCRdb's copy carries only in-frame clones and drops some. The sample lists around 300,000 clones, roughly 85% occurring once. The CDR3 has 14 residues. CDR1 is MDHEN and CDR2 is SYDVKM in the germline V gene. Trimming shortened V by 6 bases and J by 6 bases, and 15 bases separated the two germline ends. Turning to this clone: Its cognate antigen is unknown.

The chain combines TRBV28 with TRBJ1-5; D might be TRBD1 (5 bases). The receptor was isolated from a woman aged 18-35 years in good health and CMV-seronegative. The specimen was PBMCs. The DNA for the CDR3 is TGTGCCAGCAGCATAAATGGGGGAGGTCAGCCCCAGCATTTT. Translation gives CASSINGGGQPQHF.